Following are 5 T cell receptor beta chains from one sample sequenced in a study of blood T cell repertoires in COVID-19. This table comes from immunoSEQ multiplex PCR, and its TCRdb copy is limited to in-frame clones, with some not included. This sample has 200,000 to 250,000 clones; less than 85% occur once, and the top ten carry around 7.3%. What was sequenced was peripheral blood. These receptors originate from a woman aged 65 to 85 with acute or convalescent COVID-19.

The chain joins TRBV18 to TRBJ2-3; D is unclear. The CDR3 has 15 residues. Trimming stripped 0 bases from V and 4 bases from J, with 11 bases between. Germline V CDR1 and CDR2: KGHSH, LQKENI. The CDR3 here is CASSPPIAGPDTQYF. In nucleotides, the CDR3 is TGTGCCAGCTCACCACCTATCGCAGGCCCAGATACGCAGTATTTT.

This clone has a handful of counts. The rearrangement links TRBV27 to TRBJ2-5; TRBD2 aligns across 8 bases. The germline CDR1 and CDR2 sequences are MNHEY and SMNVEV (reference sequence). J was trimmed by 2 bases and V by 5 bases; bases with no gene match: 13. There are 17 residues in the CDR3. CDR3 protein: CASSLFPTLAGQETQYF. The CDR3 DNA sequence: TGTGCCAGCAGTCTATTCCCCACGTTAGCGGGACAAGAGACCCAGTACTTC.

V and J are TRBV5-1 and TRBJ2-3, with 7 positions matching TRBD1. The germline CDR1 and CDR2 sequences are SGHRS and YFSETQ. J lost 2 bases, V lost 0 bases, and 6 bases had no gene match. This CDR3 region has 16 residues. The CDR3 region is CASSLGGGGNTDTQYF. The CDR3 coding sequence is TGCGCCAGCAGCTTGGGAGGGGGCGGTAACACAGATACGCAGTATTTT.

This chain links TRBV2 with TRBJ2-1; 11 nucleotides align to TRBD2. Germline lookup yields CDR1 SNHLY and CDR2 FYNNEI. The CDR3 is 16 amino acids. J was trimmed by 8 bases and V by 4 bases; bases with no gene match: 10. The CDR3 loop is CASSVLAGVLRDEQFF. The CDR3 coding sequence is TGTGCCAGCAGTGTACTAGCGGGGGTTCTAAGGGATGAGCAGTTCTTC.

This clone came up a few times. The chain links TRBV6-5 to TRBJ1-3, with D maybe TRBD1 (6 bases). The CDR3 length is 14 residues. Trimming took 7 bases from V and 0 from J, leaving 10 bases between them. Germline CDR1 is MNHEY and CDR2 is SVGAGI. The CDR3 loop reads CASTRGGSGNTIYF. The DNA of the CDR3 is TGTGCCAGCACCAGAGGGGGCTCTGGAAACACCATATATTTT.